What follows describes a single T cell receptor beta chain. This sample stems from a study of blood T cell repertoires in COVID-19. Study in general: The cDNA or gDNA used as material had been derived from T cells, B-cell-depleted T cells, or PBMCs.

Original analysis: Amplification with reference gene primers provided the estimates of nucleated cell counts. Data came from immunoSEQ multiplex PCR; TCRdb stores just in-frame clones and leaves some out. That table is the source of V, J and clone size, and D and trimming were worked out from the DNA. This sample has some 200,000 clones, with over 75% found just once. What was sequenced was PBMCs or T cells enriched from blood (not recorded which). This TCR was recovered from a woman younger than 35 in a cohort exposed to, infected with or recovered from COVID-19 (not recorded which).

The CDR3 sequence: CASSPLAGGSSYEQYF. CDR3 coding DNA: TGTGCCAGCTCACCCCTAGCGGGGGGAAGCTCCTACGAGCAGTACTTC. This chain links TRBV18 with TRBJ2-7, with 11 bases that match TRBD2. The V and J ends lost 3 bases and 0 bases, in that order; junction bases with no gene match: 4. This CDR3 has 16 residues. Germline CDR1 and CDR2: KGHSH and LQKENI.